This T cell receptor beta chain was captured in a study of cytomegalovirus exposure and HLA in healthy donors. Of note for this clone: What it recognizes is unknown.

The study ran its PCR with 60 Vbeta and 13 Jbeta primers. Sequenced by immunoSEQ multiplex PCR; TCRdb stores in-frame clones only, minus some. The sample has hundreds of thousands of clones, 85% to 90% seen once. General observations from the study: Equally common other TCR beta chains were less clonally expanded than HLA-associated ones, a later analysis found.

The J segment lost 6 bases and the V segment lost 1 base, leaving 12 bases of the junction unmatched. The CDR3 spans 17 residues. CDR1 is LGHNA and CDR2 is YSLEER in the germline V gene. This TCR was recovered from a young woman in good health and CMV-seronegative. The chain is built from TRBV4-3 and TRBJ2-3; the match to TRBD2 covers 8 bases. Sequencing used PBMCs. Here the CDR3 reads CASSQGPAGDRADTQYF. The CDR3 DNA reads TGCGCCAGCAGCCAAGGGCCAGCGGGGGACCGAGCGGATACGCAGTATTTT.